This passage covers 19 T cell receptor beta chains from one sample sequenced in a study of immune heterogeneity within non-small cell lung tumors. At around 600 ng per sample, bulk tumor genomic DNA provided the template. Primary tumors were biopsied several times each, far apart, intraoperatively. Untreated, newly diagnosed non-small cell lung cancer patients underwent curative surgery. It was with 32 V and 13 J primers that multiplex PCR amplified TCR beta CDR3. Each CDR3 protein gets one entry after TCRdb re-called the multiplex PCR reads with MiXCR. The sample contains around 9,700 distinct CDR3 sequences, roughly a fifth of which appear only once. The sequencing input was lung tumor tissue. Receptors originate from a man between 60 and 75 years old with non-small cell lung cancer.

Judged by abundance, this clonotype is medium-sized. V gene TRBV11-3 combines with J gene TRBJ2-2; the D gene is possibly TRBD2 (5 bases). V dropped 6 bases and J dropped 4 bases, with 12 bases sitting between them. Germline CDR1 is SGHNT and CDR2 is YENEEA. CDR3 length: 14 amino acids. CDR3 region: CASRSGKATGELFF. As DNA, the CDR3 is TGTGCCAGCAGAAGCGGCAAGGCCACCGGGGAGCTGTTTTTT.

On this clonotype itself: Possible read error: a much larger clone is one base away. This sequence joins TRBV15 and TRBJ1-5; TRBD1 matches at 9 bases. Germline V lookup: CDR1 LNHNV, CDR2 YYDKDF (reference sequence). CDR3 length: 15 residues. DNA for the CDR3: TGTGCCACCAGCAGGAAACAGGGGGCCGGTCAGCCCCATCATTTT. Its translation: CATSRKQGAGQPHHF.

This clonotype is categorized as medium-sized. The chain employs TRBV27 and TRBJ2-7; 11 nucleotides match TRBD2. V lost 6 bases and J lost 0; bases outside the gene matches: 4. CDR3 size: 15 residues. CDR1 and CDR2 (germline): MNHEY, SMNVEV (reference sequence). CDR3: CASRASGRFSYEQYF. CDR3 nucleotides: TGTGCCAGCAGAGCTAGCGGGAGGTTCTCCTACGAGCAGTACTTC.

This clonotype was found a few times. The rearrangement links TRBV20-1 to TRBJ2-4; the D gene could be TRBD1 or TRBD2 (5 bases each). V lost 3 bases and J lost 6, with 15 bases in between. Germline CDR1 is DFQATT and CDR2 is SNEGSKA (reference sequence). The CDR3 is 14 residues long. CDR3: CSARAGAKGNIQYF. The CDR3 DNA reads TGCAGTGCTAGGGCCGGGGCAAAGGGAAACATTCAGTACTTC.

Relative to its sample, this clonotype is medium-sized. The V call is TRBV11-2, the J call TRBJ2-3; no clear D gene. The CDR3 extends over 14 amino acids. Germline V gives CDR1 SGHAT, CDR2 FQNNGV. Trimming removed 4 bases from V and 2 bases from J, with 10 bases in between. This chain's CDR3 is CASSSLGPTDTQYF. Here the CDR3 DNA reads TGTGCCAGCAGCTCGCTAGGCCCCACAGATACGCAGTATTTT.

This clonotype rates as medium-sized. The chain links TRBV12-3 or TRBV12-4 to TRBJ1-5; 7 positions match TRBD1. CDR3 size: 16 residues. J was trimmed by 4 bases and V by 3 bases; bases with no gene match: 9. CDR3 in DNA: TGTGCCAGCAGTTTCGAGACAGGGTTTGGAAATCAGCCCCAGCATTTT. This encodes CASSFETGFGNQPQHF.

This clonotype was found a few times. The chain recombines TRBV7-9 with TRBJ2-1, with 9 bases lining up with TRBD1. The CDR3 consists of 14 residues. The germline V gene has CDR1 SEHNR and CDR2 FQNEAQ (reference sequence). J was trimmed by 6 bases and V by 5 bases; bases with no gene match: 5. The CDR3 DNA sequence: TGTGCCAGCAGCAGCCGGGACAGGGTCAATGAGCAGTTCTTC. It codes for CASSSRDRVNEQFF.

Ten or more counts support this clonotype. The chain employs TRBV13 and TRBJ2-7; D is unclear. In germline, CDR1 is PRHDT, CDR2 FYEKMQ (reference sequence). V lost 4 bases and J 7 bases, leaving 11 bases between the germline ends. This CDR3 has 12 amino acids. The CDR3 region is CASSSGGREQYF. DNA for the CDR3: TGTGCCAGCAGCTCAGGCGGACGGGAGCAGTACTTC.

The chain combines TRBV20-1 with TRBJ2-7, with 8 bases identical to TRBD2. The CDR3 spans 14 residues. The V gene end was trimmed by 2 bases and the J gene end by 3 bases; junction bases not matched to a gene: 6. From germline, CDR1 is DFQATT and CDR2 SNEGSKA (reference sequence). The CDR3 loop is CSARSGGPSYEQYF. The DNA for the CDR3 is TGCAGTGCTAGATCGGGAGGGCCAAGCTACGAGCAGTACTTC.

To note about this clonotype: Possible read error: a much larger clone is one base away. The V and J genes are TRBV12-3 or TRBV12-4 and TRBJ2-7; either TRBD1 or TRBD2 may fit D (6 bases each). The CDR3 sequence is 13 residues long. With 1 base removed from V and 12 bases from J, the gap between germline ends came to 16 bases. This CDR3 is CASSLVLGGSLYF. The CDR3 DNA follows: TGTGCCAGCAGTTTAGTCTTGGGGGGCTCTCTGTACTTC.

The CDR3 DNA sequence: TGTGCCAGCAGTGCCTCCGATTTTTACAATGAGCAGTTCTTC. It specifies CASSASDFYNEQFF. The chain has TRBV6-1 and TRBJ2-1; D not certain. Germline V gives CDR1 MNHNS, CDR2 SASEGT. Trimming left V 4 bases short and J 4 bases short, with 11 bases between. The CDR3 extends over 14 amino acids.

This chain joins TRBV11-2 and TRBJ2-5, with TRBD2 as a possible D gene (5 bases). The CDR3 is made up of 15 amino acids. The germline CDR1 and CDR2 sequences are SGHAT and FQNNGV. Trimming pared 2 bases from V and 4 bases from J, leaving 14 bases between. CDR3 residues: CASSLRITAGETQYF. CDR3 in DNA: TGTGCCAGCAGCTTACGGATTACGGCGGGAGAGACCCAGTACTTC. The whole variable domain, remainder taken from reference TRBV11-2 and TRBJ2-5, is EAGVAQSPRYKIIEKRQSVAFWCNPISGHATLYWYQQILGQGPKLLIQFQNNGVVDDSQLPKDRFSAERLKGVDSTLKIQPAKLEDSAVYLCASSLRITAGETQYFGPGTRLLVL.

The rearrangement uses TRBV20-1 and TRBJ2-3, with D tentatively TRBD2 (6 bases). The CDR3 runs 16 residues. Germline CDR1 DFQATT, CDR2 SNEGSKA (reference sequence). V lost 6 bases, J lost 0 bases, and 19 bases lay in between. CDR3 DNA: TGCAGTGCAACCCTCACCGGGACTCATAGCACAGATACGCAGTATTTT. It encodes CSATLTGTHSTDTQYF.

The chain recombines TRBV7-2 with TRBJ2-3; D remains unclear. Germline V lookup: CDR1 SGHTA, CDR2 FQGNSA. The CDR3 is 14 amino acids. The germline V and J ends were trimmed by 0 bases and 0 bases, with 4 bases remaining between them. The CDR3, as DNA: TGTGCCAGCAGCTTAGCGGGTAGCACAGATACGCAGTATTTT. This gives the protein CASSLAGSTDTQYF.

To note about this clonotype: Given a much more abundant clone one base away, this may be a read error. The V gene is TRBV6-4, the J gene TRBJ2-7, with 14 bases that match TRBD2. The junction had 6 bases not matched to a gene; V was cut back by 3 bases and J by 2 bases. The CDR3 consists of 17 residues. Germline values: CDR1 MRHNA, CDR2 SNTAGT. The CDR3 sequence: CASSDGTSGSGPYEQYF. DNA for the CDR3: TGTGCCAGCAGTGATGGGACTAGCGGGAGTGGTCCCTACGAGCAGTACTTC.

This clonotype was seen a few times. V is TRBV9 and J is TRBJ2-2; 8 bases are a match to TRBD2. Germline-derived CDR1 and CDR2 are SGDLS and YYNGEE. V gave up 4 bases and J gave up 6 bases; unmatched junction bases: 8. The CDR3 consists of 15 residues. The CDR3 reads CASSPGTRLAGELFF. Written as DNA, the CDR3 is TGTGCCAGCAGCCCCGGGACTAGACTCGCCGGGGAGCTGTTTTTT. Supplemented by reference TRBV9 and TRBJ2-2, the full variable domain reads DSGVTQTPKHLITATGQRVTLRCSPRSGDLSVYWYQQSLDQGLQFLIQYYNGEERAKGNILERFSAQQFPDLHSELNLSSLELGDSALYFCASSPGTRLAGELFFGEGSRLTVL.

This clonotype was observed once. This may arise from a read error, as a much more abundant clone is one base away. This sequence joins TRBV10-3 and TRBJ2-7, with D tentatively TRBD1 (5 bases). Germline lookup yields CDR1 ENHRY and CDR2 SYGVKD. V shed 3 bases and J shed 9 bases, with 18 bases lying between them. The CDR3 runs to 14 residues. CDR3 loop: CAISDTGAPDGQYF. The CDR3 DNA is TGTGCCATCAGTGACACTGGGGCGCCGGACGGGCAGTACTTC.

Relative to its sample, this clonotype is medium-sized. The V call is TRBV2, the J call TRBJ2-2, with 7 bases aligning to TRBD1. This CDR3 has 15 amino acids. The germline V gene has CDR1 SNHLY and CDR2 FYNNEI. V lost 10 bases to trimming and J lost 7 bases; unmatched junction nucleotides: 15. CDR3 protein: CATRGGQALYGELFF. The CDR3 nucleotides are TGTGCCACTCGCGGAGGACAGGCCCTTTACGGGGAGCTGTTTTTT.

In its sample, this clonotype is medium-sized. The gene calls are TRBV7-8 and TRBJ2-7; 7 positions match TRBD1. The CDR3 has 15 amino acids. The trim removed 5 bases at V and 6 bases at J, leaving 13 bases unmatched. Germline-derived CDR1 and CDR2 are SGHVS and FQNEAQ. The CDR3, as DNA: TGTGCCAGCAGCACGCGACAGGGCCCCGCTGGCGAGCAGTACTTC. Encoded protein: CASSTRQGPAGEQYF.